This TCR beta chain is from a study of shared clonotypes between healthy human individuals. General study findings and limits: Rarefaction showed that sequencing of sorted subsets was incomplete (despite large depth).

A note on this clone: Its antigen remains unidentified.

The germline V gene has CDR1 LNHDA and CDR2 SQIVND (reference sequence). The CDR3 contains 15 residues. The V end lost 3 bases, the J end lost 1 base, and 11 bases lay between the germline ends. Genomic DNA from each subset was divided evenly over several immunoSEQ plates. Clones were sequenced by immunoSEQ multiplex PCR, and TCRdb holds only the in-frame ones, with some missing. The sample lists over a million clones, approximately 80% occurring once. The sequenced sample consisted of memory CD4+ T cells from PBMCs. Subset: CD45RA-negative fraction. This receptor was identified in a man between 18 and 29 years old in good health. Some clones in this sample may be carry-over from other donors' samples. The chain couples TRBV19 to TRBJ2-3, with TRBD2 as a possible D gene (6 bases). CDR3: CASSIGGSRTDTQYF. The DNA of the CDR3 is TGTGCCAGTAGTATTGGGGGGTCTCGCACAGATACGCAGTATTTT.